The T cell receptor beta chain described here comes from a study of shared clonotypes between healthy human individuals. The CDR3 loop spans 13 amino acids. The V end was cut by 5 bases, the J end by 4 bases, with 12 bases between. Germline V lookup: CDR1 SGHTA, CDR2 FQGTGA. The assay was carried out at the deep level. It was across several immunoSEQ plates that each subset's genomic DNA was evenly split. Generated by immunoSEQ multiplex PCR, the TCRdb table keeps only in-frame clones and is missing some. The sample has more than 900,000 clones, approximately 80% seen once. The rearrangement joins TRBV7-3 to TRBJ2-7; D uncertain. Specimen: memory CD4+ T cells from PBMCs. Indicated subset: CD45RA-negative fraction. The origin of this receptor is a man aged 18 to 30 in good health. Some clones in this sample may be carry-over from other donors' samples. CDR3 region: CASSHGSEYEQYF. The DNA for the CDR3 is TGTGCCAGCAGCCACGGTTCGGAATACGAGCAGTACTTC.